The 14 T cell receptor beta chains below come from one sample, sequenced in a study of OX40 agonist ivuxolimab in advanced cancers. TCRdb's copy holds only in-frame clones and misses some; the assay was immunoSEQ multiplex PCR. The sample includes roughly 6,100 clones, 81% of them seen just once. The sample was CD4+ or CD8+ T cells sorted from blood, taken in a trial of the OX40 agonist ivuxolimab. The receptor set was obtained from an adult with an advanced solid tumor such as melanoma, head and neck, liver or kidney cancer.

This chain connects TRBV30 to TRBJ2-2; tentative D call: TRBD1 (5 bases). The CDR3 is 14 residues long. The germline V gene encodes CDR1 GTSNPN and CDR2 SVGIG (reference sequence). With 3 bases removed from V and 8 bases from J, the gap between germline ends came to 16 bases. DNA of the CDR3: TGTGCCTGGAGGGGGCATTCGCGATCGGGGGAGCTGTTTTTT. Amino acids: CAWRGHSRSGELFF.

The chain links TRBV7-2 to TRBJ2-7; tentatively, D is TRBD1 (6 bases). Germline CDR1 SGHTA, CDR2 FQGNSA. The CDR3 covers 13 residues. The V end was cut by 6 bases, the J end by 5 bases, with 14 bases between. This CDR3 is CASRPQGNHEQYF. As DNA, the CDR3 is TGTGCCAGCAGACCTCAGGGGAACCACGAGCAGTACTTC.

The genes are TRBV2 and TRBJ2-1; D ambiguous. The V end lost 1 base, the J end lost 8 bases, and 9 bases lay between the germline ends. Germline CDR1 and CDR2: SNHLY and FYNNEI. CDR3 length: 13 amino acids. The CDR3 loop is CASSEEVVDEQFF. The CDR3 bases are TGTGCCAGCAGTGAAGAGGTGGTGGATGAGCAGTTCTTC.

The rearrangement uses TRBV27 and TRBJ2-7; D is uncertain. The V end lost 3 bases, the J end lost 0 bases, and 6 bases lay between the germline ends. Germline CDR1 MNHEY, CDR2 SMNVEV (reference sequence). This CDR3 is 13 amino acids long. CDR3 sequence reads: CASSLIGSYEQYF. For the CDR3, the DNA is TGTGCCAGCAGTTTGATCGGCTCCTACGAGCAGTACTTC.

CDR3 bases: TGTGCCAGTAGTATAGATCGAGCTAGCGGGATCTACAATGAGCAGTTCTTC. It yields the protein CASSIDRASGIYNEQFF. The V gene is TRBV19, the J gene TRBJ2-1; TRBD2 agrees at 9 bases. The germline gives CDR1 LNHDA, CDR2 SQIVND (reference sequence). After removal of 0 bases from V and 3 bases from J, the junction contained 6 bases not matched to a gene. The CDR3 has 17 residues.

This chain uses TRBV2 with TRBJ1-1; no clear D. The CDR3 is 14 residues long. Between the trimmed V and J ends, which lost 8 bases and 2 bases, there was a span of 15 bases. Germline assignment: CDR1 SNHLY and CDR2 FYNNEI. CDR3 in amino acids: CASGKMAFNTEAFF. The CDR3 DNA follows: TGTGCCAGCGGCAAGATGGCCTTTAACACTGAAGCTTTCTTT.

The chain joins TRBV15 to TRBJ2-5; TRBD2 might be the D (6 bases). This CDR3 contains 16 residues. V was cut by 5 bases and J by 4 bases, with 20 bases left in between. CDR1 LNHNV and CDR2 YYDKDF come from the germline V gene (reference sequence). The CDR3 sequence is CATSSPLLPRGETQYF. The CDR3 region has the DNA TGTGCCACCAGCTCCCCTCTACTGCCGCGGGGAGAGACCCAGTACTTC.

This chain connects TRBV4-1 to TRBJ2-3, with D hard to call. Trimming stripped 1 base from V and 4 bases from J, with 9 bases between. Per germline, CDR1 MGHRA and CDR2 YSYEKL. This CDR3 region has 14 residues. The CDR3 nucleotides read TGCGCCAGCAGCCAAGTGGGTGGCCCAGATACGCAGTATTTT. This translates into CASSQVGGPDTQYF.

This clone was seen more than once but under ten times. The CDR3 here is CASSTGGDNSPLHF. The CDR3 DNA is TGTGCCAGCAGTACAGGGGGGGATAATTCACCCCTCCACTTT. The chain employs TRBV28 and TRBJ1-6, with 8 bases that match TRBD1. Germline lookup yields CDR1 MDHEN and CDR2 SYDVKM. J lost 5 bases, V lost 5 bases, and 2 bases had no gene match. The CDR3 sequence is 14 residues long.

V gene TRBV7-9 combines with J gene TRBJ2-4; D remains unclear. In germline, CDR1 is SEHNR, CDR2 FQNEAQ (reference sequence). The V end lost 5 bases, the J end lost 1 base, and 3 bases lay between the germline ends. CDR3 length equals 12 residues. The CDR3 loop is CASSNAKNIQYF. The DNA for the CDR3 is TGTGCCAGCAGCAACGCCAAAAACATTCAGTACTTC.

This chain joins TRBV5-8 and TRBJ1-3; the D is unclear. Trimming took 4 bases from V and 3 from J, leaving 11 bases between them. Germline lookup yields CDR1 SGHTS and CDR2 YDEGEE. CDR3 length: 14 amino acids. The CDR3 DNA follows: TGTGCCAGCAGCCCACAAGGACGTGGAAACACCATATATTTT. It yields the protein CASSPQGRGNTIYF.

The V gene is TRBV9, the J gene TRBJ1-1; D unclear. The CDR3 runs to 13 residues. Between the trimmed V and J ends, which lost 0 bases and 3 bases, there was a span of 6 bases. CDR1 and CDR2 (germline): SGDLS, YYNGEE. The CDR3 DNA is TGTGCCAGCAGCGTAGGTGGGGACACTGAAGCTTTCTTT. Amino acids: CASSVGGDTEAFF. The full variable domain, in which reference TRBV9 and TRBJ1-1 provide the parts outside the CDR3, is DSGVTQTPKHLITATGQRVTLRCSPRSGDLSVYWYQQSLDQGLQFLIQYYNGEERAKGNILERFSAQQFPDLHSELNLSSLELGDSALYFCASSVGGDTEAFFGQGTRLTVV.

The chain carries TRBV27 and TRBJ1-3; D is unresolved. The CDR3 length is 13 residues. V was pared by 3 bases and J by 0 bases, with 3 bases between. Germline values: CDR1 MNHEY, CDR2 SMNVEV (reference sequence). CDR3 sequence (DNA): TGTGCCAGCAGTTTGAGCTCTGGAAACACCATATATTTT. This codes for CASSLSSGNTIYF.

Here the CDR3 DNA reads TGTGCCAGCAGCGTAGAGGGGACAAACCAAGAGACCCAGTACTTC. This codes for CASSVEGTNQETQYF. This chain links TRBV9 with TRBJ2-5; the D gene is possibly TRBD1 (6 bases). This CDR3 has 15 residues. Germline V gene lookup returns CDR1 SGDLS and CDR2 YYNGEE. V lost 0 bases and J 0 bases, leaving 9 bases between the germline ends.